The following is a T cell receptor (beta chain) sequence with its context. No antigen is known for it. Primers included in the PCR were 60 Vbeta and 13 Jbeta primers. Clones were sequenced by immunoSEQ multiplex PCR, and TCRdb holds only the in-frame ones, with some missing. The table for this sample gives around 100,000 clones. These data are taken from a study of cytomegalovirus exposure and HLA in healthy donors. Study summary: The approximately 100 million unique TCR beta sequences, from 150 million to 200 million T cells, were found by an earlier analysis. Study findings and constraints: Data from an earlier analysis indicated that most TCR beta V segments were productive either about 87% or about 30% of the time.

The CDR3 is 16 residues long. The TCR comes from a man aged 25-40 years in good health and CMV-seronegative. V and J are TRBV21-1 and TRBJ1-5; TRBD1, the table's D call, was not compared with the DNA. TRBV21-1 represents a pseudogene. Sequenced material: PBMCs. The CDR3 sequence is CASKWTGGRGNQPQHF. The CDR3, as DNA: TGTGCCAGCAAATGGACAGGGGGCAGAGGGAATCAGCCCCAGCATTTT.